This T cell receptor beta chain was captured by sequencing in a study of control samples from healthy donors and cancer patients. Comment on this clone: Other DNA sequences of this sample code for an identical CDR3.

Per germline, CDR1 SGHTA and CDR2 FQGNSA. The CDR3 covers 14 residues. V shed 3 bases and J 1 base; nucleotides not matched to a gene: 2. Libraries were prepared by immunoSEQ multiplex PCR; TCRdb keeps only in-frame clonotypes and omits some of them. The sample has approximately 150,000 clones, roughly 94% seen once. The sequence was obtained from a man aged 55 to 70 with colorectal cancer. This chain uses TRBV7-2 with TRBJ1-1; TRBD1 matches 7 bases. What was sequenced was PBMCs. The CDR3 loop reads CASSFQGGNTEAFF. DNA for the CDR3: TGTGCCAGCAGCTTTCAGGGGGGGAACACTGAAGCTTTCTTT.